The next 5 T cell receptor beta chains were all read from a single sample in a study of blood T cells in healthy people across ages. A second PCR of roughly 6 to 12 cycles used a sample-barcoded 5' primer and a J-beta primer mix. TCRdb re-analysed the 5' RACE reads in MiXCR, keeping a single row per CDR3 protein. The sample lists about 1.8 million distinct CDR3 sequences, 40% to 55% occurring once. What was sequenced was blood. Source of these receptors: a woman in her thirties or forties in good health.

CDR3: CASSGGGSNRNYTF. For the CDR3, the DNA is TGTGCCAGCAGCGGAGGGGGGTCAAATCGAAACTACACCTTC. The J gene is TRBJ1-2, the V gene TRBV7-2, with a possible D match to TRBD1 (6 bases). The CDR3 is made up of 14 amino acids. V lost 5 bases, J lost 10 bases, and 20 bases lay in between. Germline V lookup: CDR1 SGHTA, CDR2 FQGNSA. Combining the CDR3 with reference TRBV7-2 and TRBJ1-2 gives the whole variable domain GAGVSQSPSNKVTEKGKDVELRCDPISGHTALYWYRQSLGQGLEFLIYFQGNSAPDKSGLPSDRFSAERTGGSVSTLTIQRTQQEDSAVYLCASSGGGSNRNYTFGSGTRLTVV.

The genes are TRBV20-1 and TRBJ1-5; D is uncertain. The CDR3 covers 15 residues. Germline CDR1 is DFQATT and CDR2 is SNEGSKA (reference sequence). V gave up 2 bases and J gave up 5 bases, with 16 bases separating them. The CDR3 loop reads CSARKGVTIDQPQHF. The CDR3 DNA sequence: TGCAGTGCTAGAAAAGGCGTGACAATCGATCAGCCCCAGCATTTT.

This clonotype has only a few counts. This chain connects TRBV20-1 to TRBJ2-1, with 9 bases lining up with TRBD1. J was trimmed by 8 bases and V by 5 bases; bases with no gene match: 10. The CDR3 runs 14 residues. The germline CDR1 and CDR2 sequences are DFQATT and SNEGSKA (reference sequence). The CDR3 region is CSAAGQGIKDEQFF. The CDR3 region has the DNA TGCAGTGCTGCGGGACAGGGTATTAAAGATGAGCAGTTCTTC.

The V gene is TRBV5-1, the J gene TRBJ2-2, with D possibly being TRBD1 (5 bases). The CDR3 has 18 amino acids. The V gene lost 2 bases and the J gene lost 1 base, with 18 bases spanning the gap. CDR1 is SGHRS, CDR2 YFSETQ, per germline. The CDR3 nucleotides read TGCGCCAGCAGCTTAGGTTTTAGGTCGACAGAGAACACCGGGGAGCTGTTTTTT. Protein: CASSLGFRSTENTGELFF.

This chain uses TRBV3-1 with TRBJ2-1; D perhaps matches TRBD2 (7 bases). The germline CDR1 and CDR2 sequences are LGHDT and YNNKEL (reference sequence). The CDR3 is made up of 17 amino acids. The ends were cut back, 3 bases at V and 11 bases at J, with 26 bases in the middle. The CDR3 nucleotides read TGTGCCAGCAGCCAGTTCCTTAGGGGCGGGGGCCGCAGTAAGCAGTTCTTC. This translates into CASSQFLRGGGRSKQFF.